One and the same sample provided the 22 T cell receptor beta chains below, sequenced in a study of post-analysis software for immune sequencing data. Notes on the study in general: A few TRBV segments appeared more often in patients than in controls, and TRBV5-6, TRBV5-1 and TRBV20-1 were among these.

Their target antigens are unknown. Prepared TCR beta cDNA libraries contained unique molecular identifiers. TCRdb passed the PCR reads through MiXCR, listing each CDR3 protein once. The sample includes approximately 730,000 distinct CDR3 sequences, around 46% seen only once; the top ten take 4.9%. Sequenced material: blood. Source of these receptors: a girl under 18 with multiple sclerosis.

V is TRBV10-3 and J is TRBJ2-5, with no clear D. The CDR3 is 13 residues long. V was shortened by 3 bases and J by 4 bases, with 9 bases between the two germline ends. CDR1 ENHRY and CDR2 SYGVKD come from the germline V gene. The CDR3 reads CAISEDSGETQYF. The CDR3 DNA reads as TGTGCCATCAGTGAAGATTCAGGAGAGACCCAGTACTTC.

This clonotype has just a few counts. This chain connects TRBV12-3 or TRBV12-4 to TRBJ1-5; 7 nucleotides align to TRBD1. The CDR3 is 18 amino acids. V dropped 3 bases and J dropped 3; count of bases not matched to a gene: 14. Here the CDR3 DNA reads TGTGCCAGCAGTTTGCCATCACCGGGACAGCTCTACAATCAGCCCCAGCATTTT. Encoded protein: CASSLPSPGQLYNQPQHF.

CDR3 region: CASSLRGVLLEAFF. The CDR3 coding sequence is TGTGCCAGCAGTTTACGGGGGGTTCTCCTTGAAGCTTTCTTT. The chain recombines TRBV27 with TRBJ1-1, with D perhaps TRBD1 (5 bases). Trimming removed 2 bases from V and 7 bases from J, with 14 bases in between. The germline V gene encodes CDR1 MNHEY and CDR2 SMNVEV (reference sequence). CDR3 size: 14 residues.

This clonotype was counted between two and nine times. The chain couples TRBV7-9 to TRBJ2-7, with D possibly matching TRBD1 (5 bases). Trimming shortened V by 2 bases and J by 3 bases, and 11 bases separated the two germline ends. Germline values: CDR1 SEHNR, CDR2 FQNEAQ (reference sequence). CDR3 size: 14 residues. CDR3 protein: CASSLRGKDYEQYF. CDR3 nucleotides: TGTGCCAGCAGCTTAAGGGGCAAGGACTACGAGCAGTACTTC.

As to this clonotype: It may be a read error: a sequence one base away is much more abundant. The chain is built from TRBV7-9 and TRBJ2-7; D gene uncertain. The V gene's germline CDR1 is SEHNR and CDR2 FQNEAQ (reference sequence). The length of the CDR3 is 15 residues. CDR3 DNA sequence: TGTGTCAGCAGCTTAGGGTCTTTCGGGCCTGGCGAGCAGTACTTC. It codes for CVSSLGSFGPGEQYF.

The rearrangement links TRBV5-6 to TRBJ1-5, with TRBD1 matching 7 bases. The CDR3 contains 14 residues. Germline-derived CDR1 and CDR2 are SGHDT and YYEEEE. Trimming took 3 bases from V and 9 from J; bases not matched to a gene: 9. The CDR3 protein is CASSSGGGGRPQHF. The CDR3 DNA reads TGTGCCAGCAGCTCAGGGGGGGGTGGGAGGCCCCAGCATTTT.

The chain is built from TRBV9 and TRBJ1-2; tentatively, D is TRBD1 (5 bases). The germline V gene has CDR1 SGDLS and CDR2 YYNGEE. V shed 3 bases and J shed 2 bases, with 14 bases lying between them. There are 15 residues in the CDR3. CDR3 loop: CASSGTKGHNYGYTF. In DNA, the CDR3 is TGTGCCAGCAGCGGGACTAAAGGACACAACTATGGCTACACCTTC.

V gene TRBV10-3 combines with J gene TRBJ1-1; D is uncertain. Trimming took 0 bases from V and 1 from J, leaving 6 bases between them. The CDR3 has 14 residues. Per the germline V gene, CDR1 is ENHRY and CDR2 is SYGVKD. CDR3 bases: TGTGCCATCAGTGAGTCCCGGGGGAACACTGAAGCTTTCTTT. This sequence encodes CAISESRGNTEAFF.

This chain connects TRBV20-1 to TRBJ2-5, with D tentatively TRBD1 (6 bases). The CDR3 consists of 15 residues. Trimming cost V 6 bases and J 5 bases, with 22 bases left between them. Germline CDR1 is DFQATT and CDR2 is SNEGSKA (reference sequence). DNA of the CDR3: TGCAGTGCCCCCGGGTGGGGGCGTGGGTGGGAGACCCAGTACTTC. It codes for CSAPGWGRGWETQYF.

This sequence joins TRBV28 and TRBJ2-2; TRBD2 matches at 7 bases. V was pared by 7 bases and J by 0 bases, with 2 bases of the junction left unmatched. CDR3 length: 14 residues. Germline V lookup: CDR1 MDHEN, CDR2 SYDVKM. DNA for the CDR3: TGTGCCAGCACCGGGACTACGAACACCGGGGAGCTGTTTTTT. This encodes CASTGTTNTGELFF.

This clonotype came up once. J is TRBJ2-3 and V is TRBV4-1, with D hard to call. This CDR3 has 16 residues. With 0 bases removed from V and 5 bases from J, the gap between germline ends came to 15 bases. In germline, CDR1 is MGHRA, CDR2 YSYEKL. DNA of the CDR3: TGCGCCAGCAGCCAAGAAGGGCAGGATGTTGGAGATACGCAGTATTTT. It yields the protein CASSQEGQDVGDTQYF.

This clonotype showed up just once. The chain joins TRBV19 to TRBJ1-2, with D possibly being TRBD1 (6 bases). The CDR3 has 13 amino acids. CDR1 is LNHDA and CDR2 is SQIVND in the germline V gene (reference sequence). V was trimmed by 2 bases and J by 8 bases, leaving 12 bases between them. In DNA form, the CDR3 reads TGTGCCAGTAGTATACCCCCGGACAGCGGCTACACCTTC. This gives the protein CASSIPPDSGYTF.

This rearrangement joins TRBV7-9 to TRBJ2-6, with 8 bases matching TRBD1. V lost 6 bases, J lost 0 bases, and 7 bases stayed unmatched. The germline CDR1 and CDR2 sequences are SEHNR and FQNEAQ (reference sequence). The CDR3 has 17 residues. The CDR3 reads CASRVGTGPSGANVLTF. The CDR3 nucleotides are TGTGCCAGCAGAGTCGGGACAGGCCCCTCTGGGGCCAACGTCCTGACTTTC. The full variable domain, with the rest looked up from reference TRBV7-9 and TRBJ2-6, is DTGVSQNPRHKITKRGQNVTFRCDPISEHNRLYWYRQTLGQGPEFLTYFQNEAQLEKSRLLSDRFSAERPKGSFSTLEIQRTEQGDSAMYLCASRVGTGPSGANVLTFGAGSRLTVL.

As for this clonotype: At one of its ends the junction is not consistent with the germline gene, which may arise from a read error. The V and J genes are TRBV29-1 and TRBJ1-2; TRBD1 might be the D (5 bases). This CDR3 comprises 12 residues. Germline V gene lookup returns CDR1 SQVTM and CDR2 ANQGSEA. The CDR3 DNA follows: TGTAGCGTTCGGGGATTAGGGGATGGCTACACCTTC. Its protein is CSVRGLGDGYTF.

The gene calls are TRBV12-3 or TRBV12-4 and TRBJ1-1, with D perhaps TRBD1 (5 bases). This CDR3 contains 14 residues. V shed 5 bases and J shed 1 base, with 11 bases lying between them. The CDR3 sequence is CASSRGEKNTEAFF. The CDR3 DNA reads TGTGCCAGCAGTCGGGGGGAAAAGAACACTGAAGCTTTCTTT.

This clonotype has more than one count but fewer than ten. The chain links TRBV28 to TRBJ2-1; possible D gene TRBD2, 5 bases. Trimming removed 1 base at V and 6 bases at J, with 10 bases between. This CDR3 region has 14 residues. Germline-derived CDR1 and CDR2 are MDHEN and SYDVKM. The DNA of the CDR3 is TGTGCCAGCAGTTTATCACCGGGGATCAATGAGCAGTTCTTC. It codes for CASSLSPGINEQFF.

This chain links TRBV7-2 with TRBJ2-7; D gene uncertain. The CDR3 has 15 amino acids. V was cut by 2 bases and J by 1 base, with 12 bases left in between. CDR1 and CDR2 (germline): SGHTA, FQGNSA. The CDR3 region has the DNA TGTGCCAGCAGCTTAACTCGCCTGGCTTCCTACGAGCAGTACTTC. Its translation is CASSLTRLASYEQYF. The full variable domain, with the rest looked up from reference TRBV7-2 and TRBJ2-7, is GAGVSQSPSNKVTEKGKDVELRCDPISGHTALYWYRQSLGQGLEFLIYFQGNSAPDKSGLPSDRFSAERTGGSVSTLTIQRTQQEDSAVYLCASSLTRLASYEQYFGPGTRLTVT.

The CDR3 loop is CASSFRVRETQYF. In nucleotides, the CDR3 is TGTGCCAGCAGCTTCCGGGTACGGGAGACCCAGTACTTC. V gene TRBV7-2 combines with J gene TRBJ2-5; unclear D gene. V lost 3 bases and J 5 bases, leaving 10 bases between the germline ends. CDR3 length: 13 amino acids. Germline-derived CDR1 and CDR2 are SGHTA and FQGNSA.

J is TRBJ1-2 and V is TRBV4-3; D gene uncertain. The CDR3 loop spans 13 amino acids. Germline loops: CDR1 LGHNA, CDR2 YSLEER. V lost 4 bases to trimming and J lost 4 bases, with 10 bases between them. The CDR3, as DNA: TGCGCCAGCAGCCCGGGTTCTCCCTATGGCTACACCTTC. Translated, it gives CASSPGSPYGYTF.

A few counts support this clonotype. The rearrangement uses TRBV5-1 and TRBJ1-6, with 8 nucleotides matching TRBD1. Germline loops: CDR1 SGHRS, CDR2 YFSETQ. Trimming cost V 0 bases and J 5 bases; bases outside gene matches: 4. This CDR3 is built from 16 residues. The CDR3 DNA is TGCGCCAGCAGCTTGGGGACAGGGAAAAATAATTCACCCCTCCACTTT. It specifies CASSLGTGKNNSPLHF.

As to this clonotype: An end of the junction differs from the germline gene, which may be a read error. The rearrangement links TRBV12-3 or TRBV12-4 to TRBJ2-3; a weak D match, TRBD2 (6 bases). The CDR3 runs to 16 residues. CDR3 residues: CASSRTSGASTDTQYF. Here the CDR3 DNA reads TGTGCCAGCAGCCGTACCTCGGGAGCTAGCACAGATACGCAATATTTT.

The chain has TRBV7-2 and TRBJ2-5; the D is unclear. The germline V gene has CDR1 SGHTA and CDR2 FQGNSA. Between the trimmed V and J ends, which lost 6 bases and 5 bases, there was a span of 10 bases. The CDR3 totals 12 residues. The chain's CDR3 is CASSLSLETQYF. The CDR3 coding sequence is TGTGCCAGCAGTTTATCCTTGGAGACCCAGTACTTC.